A single sample is the source of the 5 T cell receptor beta chains below, sequenced in a study of blood T cell repertoires in COVID-19. Some clones are missing from TCRdb's copy, which holds only in-frame ones; the method was immunoSEQ multiplex PCR. This table has around 290,000 clones, more than 85% appearing once. The sequencing sample was made of peripheral blood. Source of these receptors: a woman aged 25 to 39 with COVID-19, enrolled during active disease.

This sequence joins TRBV11-2 and TRBJ2-7; 8 bases match TRBD1. Germline values: CDR1 SGHAT, CDR2 FQNNGV. This CDR3 region has 15 residues. Trimming cost V 1 base and J 9 bases; bases outside gene matches: 11. CDR3 amino acids: CASSLGADRVVGQYF. The CDR3 DNA is TGTGCCAGCAGCTTAGGGGCGGACAGGGTCGTGGGGCAGTACTTC.

V is TRBV3-1 (or the pseudogene TRBV3-2) and J is TRBJ2-7; 10 bases are a match to TRBD2. With 4 bases clipped from V and 4 bases from J, the junction kept 4 bases outside the gene matches. The CDR3 is 14 residues long. From germline, CDR1 is LGHDT and CDR2 YNNKEL (reference sequence). The CDR3 sequence: CASSPQTSGYEQYF. The DNA of the CDR3 is TGTGCCAGCAGCCCCCAGACTAGCGGGTACGAGCAGTACTTC.

The chain employs TRBV20-1 and TRBJ2-7; 10 nucleotides line up with TRBD1. The CDR3 consists of 13 residues. CDR1 DFQATT and CDR2 SNEGSKA come from the germline V gene (reference sequence). The trim removed 3 bases at V and 3 bases at J, leaving 2 bases unmatched. DNA of the CDR3: TGCAGTGCTAGTGGGGACAGGGGCTACGAGCAGTACTTC. This encodes CSASGDRGYEQYF.

CDR3 residues: CASSEDRQVSGYTF. In DNA, the CDR3 is TGTGCCAGCAGTGAAGATAGACAGGTGTCTGGCTACACCTTC. This chain uses TRBV6-1 with TRBJ1-2; possible D gene TRBD1, 6 bases. CDR1 and CDR2 (germline): MNHNS, SASEGT. Trimming shortened V by 1 base and J by 7 bases, and 13 bases separated the two germline ends. CDR3 length: 14 amino acids.

This chain connects TRBV27 to TRBJ1-6; the D gene is possibly TRBD1 (5 bases). The germline V and J ends were trimmed by 3 bases and 5 bases, with 8 bases remaining between them. The CDR3 totals 14 residues. Germline lookup yields CDR1 MNHEY and CDR2 SMNVEV (reference sequence). The CDR3 nucleotides are TGTGCCAGCAGTTTCTGGGGGGATAATTCACCCCTCCACTTT. Amino acids: CASSFWGDNSPLHF.